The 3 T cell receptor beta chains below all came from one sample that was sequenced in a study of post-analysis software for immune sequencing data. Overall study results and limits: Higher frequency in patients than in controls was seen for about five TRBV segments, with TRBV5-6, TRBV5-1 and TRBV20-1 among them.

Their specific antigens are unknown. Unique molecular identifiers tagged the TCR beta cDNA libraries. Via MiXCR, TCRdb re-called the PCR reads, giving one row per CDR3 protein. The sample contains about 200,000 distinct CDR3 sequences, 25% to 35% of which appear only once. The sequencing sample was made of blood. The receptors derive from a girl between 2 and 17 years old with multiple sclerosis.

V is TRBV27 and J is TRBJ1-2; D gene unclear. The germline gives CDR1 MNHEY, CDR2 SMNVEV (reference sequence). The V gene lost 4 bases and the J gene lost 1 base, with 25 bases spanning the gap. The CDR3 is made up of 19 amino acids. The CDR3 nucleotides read TGTGCCAGCAGTTCGTTACTCCCGGGAGGCGGCCTGCTTAACTATGGCTACACCTTC. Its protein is CASSSLLPGGGLLNYGYTF.

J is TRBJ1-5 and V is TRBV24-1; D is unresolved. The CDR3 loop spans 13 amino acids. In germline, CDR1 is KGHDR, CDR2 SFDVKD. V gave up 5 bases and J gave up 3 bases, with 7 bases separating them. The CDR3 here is CATSAADNQPQHF. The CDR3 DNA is TGTGCCACCAGTGCGGCGGACAATCAGCCCCAGCATTTT.

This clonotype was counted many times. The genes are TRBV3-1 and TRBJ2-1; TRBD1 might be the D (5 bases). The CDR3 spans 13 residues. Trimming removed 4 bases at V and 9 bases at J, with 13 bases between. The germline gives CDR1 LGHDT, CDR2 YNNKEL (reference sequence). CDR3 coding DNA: TGTGCCAGCAGCCGGCTAGGGGTTAGTGAGCAGTTCTTC. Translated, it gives CASSRLGVSEQFF.